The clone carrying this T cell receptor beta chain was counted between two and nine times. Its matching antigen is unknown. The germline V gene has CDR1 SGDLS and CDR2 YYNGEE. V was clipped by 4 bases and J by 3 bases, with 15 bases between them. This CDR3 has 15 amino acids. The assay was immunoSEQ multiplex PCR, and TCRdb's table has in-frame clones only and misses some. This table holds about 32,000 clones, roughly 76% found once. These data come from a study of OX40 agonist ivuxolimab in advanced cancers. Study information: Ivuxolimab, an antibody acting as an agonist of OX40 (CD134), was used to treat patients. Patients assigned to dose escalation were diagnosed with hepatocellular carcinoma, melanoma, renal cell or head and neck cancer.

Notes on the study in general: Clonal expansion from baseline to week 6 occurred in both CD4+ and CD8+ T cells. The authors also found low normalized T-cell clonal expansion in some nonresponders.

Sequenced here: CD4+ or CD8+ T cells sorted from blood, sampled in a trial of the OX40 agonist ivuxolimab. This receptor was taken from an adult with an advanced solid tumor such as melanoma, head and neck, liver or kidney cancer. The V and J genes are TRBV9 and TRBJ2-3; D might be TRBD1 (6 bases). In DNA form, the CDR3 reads TGTGCCAGCAGCCCCGGGGACACCTCTACAGATACGCAGTATTTT. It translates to CASSPGDTSTDTQYF.